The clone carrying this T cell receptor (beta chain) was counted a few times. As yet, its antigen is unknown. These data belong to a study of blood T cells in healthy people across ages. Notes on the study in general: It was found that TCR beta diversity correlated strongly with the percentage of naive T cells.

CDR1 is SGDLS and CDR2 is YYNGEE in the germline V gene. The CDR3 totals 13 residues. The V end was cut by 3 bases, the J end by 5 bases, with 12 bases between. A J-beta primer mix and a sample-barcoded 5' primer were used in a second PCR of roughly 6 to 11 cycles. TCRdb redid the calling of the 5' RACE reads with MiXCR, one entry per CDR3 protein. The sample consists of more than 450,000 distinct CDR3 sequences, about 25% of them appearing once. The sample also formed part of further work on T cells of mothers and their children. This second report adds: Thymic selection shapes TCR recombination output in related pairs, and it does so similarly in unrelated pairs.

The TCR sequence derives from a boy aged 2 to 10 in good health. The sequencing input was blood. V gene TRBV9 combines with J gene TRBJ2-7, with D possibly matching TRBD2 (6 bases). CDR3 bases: TGTGCCAGCAGCGGACCCCTAGCGAACGAGCAGTACTTC. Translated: CASSGPLANEQYF. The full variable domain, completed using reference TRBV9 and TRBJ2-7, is DSGVTQTPKHLITATGQRVTLRCSPRSGDLSVYWYQQSLDQGLQFLIQYYNGEERAKGNILERFSAQQFPDLHSELNLSSLELGDSALYFCASSGPLANEQYFGPGTRLTVT.